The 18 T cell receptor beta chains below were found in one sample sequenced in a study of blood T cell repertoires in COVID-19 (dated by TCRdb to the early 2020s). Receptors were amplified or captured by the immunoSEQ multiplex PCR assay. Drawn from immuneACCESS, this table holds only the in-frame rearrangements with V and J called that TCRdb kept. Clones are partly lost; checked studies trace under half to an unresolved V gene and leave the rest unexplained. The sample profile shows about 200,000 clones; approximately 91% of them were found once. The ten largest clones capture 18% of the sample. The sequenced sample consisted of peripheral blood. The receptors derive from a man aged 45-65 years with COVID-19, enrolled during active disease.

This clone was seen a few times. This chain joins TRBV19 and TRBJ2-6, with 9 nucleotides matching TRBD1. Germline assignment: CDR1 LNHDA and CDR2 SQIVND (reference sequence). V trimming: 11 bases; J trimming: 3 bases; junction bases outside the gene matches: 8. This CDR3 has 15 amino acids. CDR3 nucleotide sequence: TGTGCCGGGGGAAGGACAGGGGTTGGGGCCAACGTCCTGACTTTC. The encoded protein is CAGGRTGVGANVLTF. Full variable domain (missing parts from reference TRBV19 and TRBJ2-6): DGGITQSPKYLFRKEGQNVTLSCEQNLNHDAMYWYRQDPGQGLRLIYYSQIVNDFQKGDIAEGYSVSREKKESFPLTVTSAQKNPTAFYLCAGGRTGVGANVLTFGAGSRLTVL.

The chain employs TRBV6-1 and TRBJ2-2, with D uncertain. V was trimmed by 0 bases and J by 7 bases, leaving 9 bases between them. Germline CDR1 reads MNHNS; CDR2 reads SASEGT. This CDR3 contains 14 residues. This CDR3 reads CASSEAPQIGELFF. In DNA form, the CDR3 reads TGTGCCAGCAGTGAAGCCCCGCAGATCGGGGAGCTGTTTTTT.

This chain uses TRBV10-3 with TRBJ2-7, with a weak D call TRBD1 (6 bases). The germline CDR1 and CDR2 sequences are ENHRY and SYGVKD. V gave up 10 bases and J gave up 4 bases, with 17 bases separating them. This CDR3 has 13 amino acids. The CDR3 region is CATYSQDRYEQYF. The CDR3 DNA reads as TGTGCCACCTACTCTCAGGACAGATACGAGCAGTACTTC.

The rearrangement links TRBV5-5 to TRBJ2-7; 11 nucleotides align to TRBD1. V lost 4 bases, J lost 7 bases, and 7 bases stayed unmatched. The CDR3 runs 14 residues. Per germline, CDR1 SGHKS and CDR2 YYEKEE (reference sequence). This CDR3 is CASSLGQGAEEQYF. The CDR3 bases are TGTGCCAGCAGCCTTGGACAGGGGGCCGAAGAGCAGTACTTC.

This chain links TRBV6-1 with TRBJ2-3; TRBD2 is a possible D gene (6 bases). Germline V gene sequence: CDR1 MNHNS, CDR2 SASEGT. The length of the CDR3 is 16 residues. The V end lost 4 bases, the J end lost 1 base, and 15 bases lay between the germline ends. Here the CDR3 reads CASSGGEQTGTDTQYF. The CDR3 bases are TGTGCCAGCAGTGGGGGGGAACAGACTGGCACAGATACGCAGTATTTT.

The CDR3 is CASSPEEHYGYTF. The CDR3 DNA reads as TGTGCCAGCAGCCCCGAAGAGCACTATGGCTACACCTTC. J is TRBJ1-2 and V is TRBV7-9, with no clear D. CDR1 and CDR2 (germline): SEHNR, FQNEAQ (reference sequence). CDR3 length: 13 residues. The ends were cut back, 5 bases at V and 3 bases at J, with 10 bases in the middle.

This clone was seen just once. This chain's CDR3 is CASRAFPTSGANVLTF. The CDR3, as DNA: TGTGCCAGCAGAGCGTTCCCCACCTCTGGGGCCAACGTCCTGACTTTC. The V and J genes are TRBV28 and TRBJ2-6; D gene unclear. Germline CDR1 MDHEN, CDR2 SYDVKM. This CDR3 spans 16 amino acids. V was cut by 6 bases and J by 0 bases, with 12 bases left in between.

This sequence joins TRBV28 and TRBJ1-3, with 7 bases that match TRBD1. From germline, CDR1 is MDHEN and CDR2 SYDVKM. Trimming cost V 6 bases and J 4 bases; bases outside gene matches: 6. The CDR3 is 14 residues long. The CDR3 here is CASRQGQRGNTIYF. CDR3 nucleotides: TGTGCCAGCAGACAGGGACAGAGAGGAAACACCATATATTTT.

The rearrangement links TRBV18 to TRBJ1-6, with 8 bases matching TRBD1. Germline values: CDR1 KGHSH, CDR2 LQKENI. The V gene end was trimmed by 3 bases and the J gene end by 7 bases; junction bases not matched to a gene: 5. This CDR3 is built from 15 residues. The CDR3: CASSPDRGLNSPLHF. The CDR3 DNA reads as TGTGCCAGCTCACCCGACAGGGGTTTAAATTCACCCCTCCACTTT.

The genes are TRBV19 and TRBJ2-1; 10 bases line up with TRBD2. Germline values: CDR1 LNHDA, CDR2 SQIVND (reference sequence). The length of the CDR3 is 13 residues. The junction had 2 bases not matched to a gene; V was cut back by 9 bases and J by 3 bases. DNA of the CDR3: TGTGCCAGCGGACTAGCGGTCTACAATGAGCAGTTCTTC. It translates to CASGLAVYNEQFF.

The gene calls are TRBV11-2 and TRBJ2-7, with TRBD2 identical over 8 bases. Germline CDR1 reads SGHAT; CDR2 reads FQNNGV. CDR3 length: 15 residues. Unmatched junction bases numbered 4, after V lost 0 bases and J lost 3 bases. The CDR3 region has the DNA TGTGCCAGCAGCTTAGATTCGGGAGGGTTCTACGAGCAGTACTTC. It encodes CASSLDSGGFYEQYF.

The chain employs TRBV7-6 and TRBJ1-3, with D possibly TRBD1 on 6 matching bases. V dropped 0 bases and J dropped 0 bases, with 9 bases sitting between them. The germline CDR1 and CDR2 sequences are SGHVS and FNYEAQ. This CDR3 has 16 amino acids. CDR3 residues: CASSLAQGISGNTIYF. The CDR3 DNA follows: TGTGCCAGCAGCTTAGCCCAGGGGATCTCTGGAAACACCATATATTTT.

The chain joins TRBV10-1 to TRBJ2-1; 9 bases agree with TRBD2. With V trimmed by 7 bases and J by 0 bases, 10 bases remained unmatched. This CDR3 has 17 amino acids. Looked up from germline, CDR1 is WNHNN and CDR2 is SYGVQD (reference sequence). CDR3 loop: CASTHSGGEYSYNEQFF. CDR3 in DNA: TGCGCCAGCACACATAGCGGGGGCGAGTACTCCTACAATGAGCAGTTCTTC.

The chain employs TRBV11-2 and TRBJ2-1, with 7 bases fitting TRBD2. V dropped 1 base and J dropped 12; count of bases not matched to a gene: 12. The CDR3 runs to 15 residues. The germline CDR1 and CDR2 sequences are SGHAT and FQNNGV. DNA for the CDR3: TGTGCCAGCAGCTTAGCGGGAGGAACGGCCCAATGGCAGTTCTTC. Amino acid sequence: CASSLAGGTAQWQFF.

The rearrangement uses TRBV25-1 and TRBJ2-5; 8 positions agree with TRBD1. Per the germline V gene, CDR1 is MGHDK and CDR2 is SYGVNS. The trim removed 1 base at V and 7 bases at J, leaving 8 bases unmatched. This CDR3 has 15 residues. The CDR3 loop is CASSESDRVTATQYF. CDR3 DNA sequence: TGTGCCAGCAGTGAATCGGACAGGGTCACCGCGACCCAGTACTTC.

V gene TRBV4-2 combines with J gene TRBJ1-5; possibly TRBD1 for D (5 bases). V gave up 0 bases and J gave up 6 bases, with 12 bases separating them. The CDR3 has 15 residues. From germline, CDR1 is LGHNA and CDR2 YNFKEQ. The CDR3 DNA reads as TGTGCCAGCAGCCAAGATCTGGGGGGTTCTCAGCCCCAGCATTTT. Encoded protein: CASSQDLGGSQPQHF.

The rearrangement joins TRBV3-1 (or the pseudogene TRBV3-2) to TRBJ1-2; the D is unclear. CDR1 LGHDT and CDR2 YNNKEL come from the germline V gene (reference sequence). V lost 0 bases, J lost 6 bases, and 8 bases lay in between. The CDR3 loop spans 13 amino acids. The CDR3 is CASSQDSGNGYTF. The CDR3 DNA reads TGTGCCAGCAGCCAAGATTCCGGTAATGGCTACACCTTC.

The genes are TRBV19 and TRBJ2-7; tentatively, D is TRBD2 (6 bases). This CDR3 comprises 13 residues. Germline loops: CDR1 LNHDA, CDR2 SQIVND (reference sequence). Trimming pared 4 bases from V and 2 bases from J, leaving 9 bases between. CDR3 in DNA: TGTGCCAGTAGTACTAGCGTTACCTACGAGCAGTACTTC. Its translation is CASSTSVTYEQYF.